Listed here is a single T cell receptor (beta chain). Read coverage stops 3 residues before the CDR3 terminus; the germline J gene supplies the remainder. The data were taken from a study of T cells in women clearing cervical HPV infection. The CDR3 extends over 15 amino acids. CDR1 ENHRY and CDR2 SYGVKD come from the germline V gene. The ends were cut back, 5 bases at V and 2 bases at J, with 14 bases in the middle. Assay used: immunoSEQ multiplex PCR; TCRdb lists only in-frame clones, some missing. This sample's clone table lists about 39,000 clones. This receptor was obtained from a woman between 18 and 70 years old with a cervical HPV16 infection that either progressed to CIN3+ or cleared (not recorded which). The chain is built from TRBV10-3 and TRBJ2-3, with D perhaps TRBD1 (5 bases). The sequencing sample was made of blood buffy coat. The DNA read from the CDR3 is TGTGCCATCAGTCAGGAGACAGCGATCACAGATACG. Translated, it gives CAISQETAITDT. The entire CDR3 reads CAISQETAITDTQYF.